This is a list of T cell receptor beta chains from one sample in a study of blood T cell repertoires in COVID-19. Clones were read by immunoSEQ multiplex PCR, and TCRdb kept only the in-frame ones, dropping some. The sample comprises around 83,000 clones, under 90% of which are singletons, and roughly 15% rests with the top ten. Sequences were obtained from peripheral blood. These receptors all stem from a woman between 65 and 79 years old with acute or convalescent COVID-19. CDR3s include the opening cysteine and the closing phenylalanine or tryptophan. Fields, in order: D gene, J gene, V gene, clone size, CDR3 DNA, CDR3 protein. The D gene is left open where the match is weak. Expanded clones get a size class; other rows say once, few or many, or leave the size out.

-	TRBJ1-2	TRBV15	many	TGTGCCACCAGCATCGCTTCAGTCAGCTATGGCTACACCTTC	CATSIASVSYGYTF
-	TRBJ2-4	TRBV19	-	TGTGCCAGTTCACCCTGGGAGGCCAAAAACATTCAGTACTTC	CASSPWEAKNIQYF
-	TRBJ1-5	TRBV6-5	-	TGTGCCAGCACCACCGGAGGAATGGATCAGCCCCAGCATTTT	CASTTGGMDQPQHF
TRBD1	TRBJ1-1	TRBV11-3	-	TGTGCCAGCAGCTTCGCAGGGGGGACTGAAGCTTTCTTT	CASSFAGGTEAFF
TRBD1	TRBJ1-1	TRBV19	-	TGTGCCAGTAGTCCCCTGGACAGGGACACTGAAGCTTTCTTT	CASSPLDRDTEAFF
-	TRBJ1-2	TRBV7-2	-	TGTGCCAGCAGCTTAGGGTGGGCCGTAAACTATGGCTACACCTTC	CASSLGWAVNYGYTF
-	TRBJ2-3	TRBV3-1/TRBV3-2	once	TGTGCCAGCAGCCAACCGGGAGATTTAGATACGCAGTATTTT	CASSQPGDLDTQYF
-	TRBJ1-1	TRBV7-2	-	TGTGCCAGCAGCTGGCCCCGGCCGGGGGGAACTGAAGCTTTCTTT	CASSWPRPGGTEAFF
-	TRBJ1-5	TRBV30	few	TGTGCCTGGAGTGGTTCCAGGCCAAATCAGCCCCAGCATTTT	CAWSGSRPNQPQHF
-	TRBJ1-1	TRBV19	-	TGTGCCAGTAGTATAAACACAGGGCGCACTGAAGCTTTCTTT	CASSINTGRTEAFF
TRBD1	TRBJ2-3	TRBV2	-	TGTGCCAGCAGTACCCGGACAGGGTTCGGCACAGATACGCAGTATTTT	CASSTRTGFGTDTQYF
TRBD1	TRBJ2-6	TRBV7-7	-	TGTGCCAGCAGCTCACACTACAGGGGGATCTCTGGGGCCAACGTCCTGACTTTC	CASSSHYRGISGANVLTF
TRBD2	TRBJ2-1	TRBV11-3	few	TGTGCCAGCAGCCCGAAAGCGGGGGTGGGGTACAATGAGCAGTTCTTC	CASSPKAGVGYNEQFF
TRBD2	TRBJ2-2	TRBV12-3/TRBV12-4	-	TGTGCCTGGGACTTTGGGGGGGGCGGGGAGCTGTTTTTT	CAWDFGGGGELFF
-	TRBJ1-5	TRBV3-1/TRBV3-2	-	TGTGCCAGCAGCCAAGATTGGAGGACGGGTCAGCCCCAGCATTTT	CASSQDWRTGQPQHF
TRBD1	TRBJ2-1	TRBV5-1	-	TGCGCCAGCAACGGCCGACAGGGTTGGGATGAGCAGTTCTTC	CASNGRQGWDEQFF
TRBD2	TRBJ2-2	TRBV7-9	-	TGTGCCAGCAGCTACATGGGGGCCGGGACTAGAGTCGGGGAGCTGTTTTTT	CASSYMGAGTRVGELFF
TRBD2	TRBJ2-1	TRBV23-1	-	TGCGCCAGCAGTCTCAATACATATGGAGTAGGAACTAGCGGGAGACTGATCGATGAGCAGTTCTTC	CASSLNTYGVGTSGRLIDEQFF
-	TRBJ1-2	TRBV3-1/TRBV3-2	-	TGTGCCAGCAGCCAAGATTATAGGCAGGGGCAAGGCTACACCTTC	CASSQDYRQGQGYTF
-	TRBJ1-2	TRBV7-8	-	TGTGCCAGCAGCTTAGGCAGGGATGGGGGCTACACCTTC	CASSLGRDGGYTF
-	TRBJ1-2	TRBV19	-	TGTGCCACAGGGGAACGCGCCAGGTATGGCTACACCTTC	CATGERARYGYTF
TRBD1	TRBJ1-5	TRBV24-1	few	TGTGCCACCAGTGGTGGGACAGGGGTTCAGCCCCAGCATTTT	CATSGGTGVQPQHF
-	TRBJ2-5	TRBV5-4	-	TGTGCCAGCAGCTCACAGGTGTTCATACCCGAGACCCAGTACTTC	CASSSQVFIPETQYF
TRBD1	TRBJ1-2	TRBV7-2	-	TGTGCCAGCAGCTTAGGCCAGGGGGCGAACTATGGCTACACCTTC	CASSLGQGANYGYTF
-	TRBJ1-5	TRBV18	-	TGTGCCAGCTCCTCGGGGGGGTTGGGCAATCAGCCCCAGCATTTT	CASSSGGLGNQPQHF
-	TRBJ2-5	TRBV3-1/TRBV3-2	-	TGTGCCAGCAGGGGACTTTCCCAAGAGACCCAGTACTTC	CASRGLSQETQYF
-	TRBJ2-1	TRBV6-4	-	TGTGCCAGCAGGAGTGGACTGGCCTCCTACAATGAGCAGTTCTTC	CASRSGLASYNEQFF
-	TRBJ2-1	TRBV4-1	-	TGCGCCAGCATGCGGGGTGTGGGATACAATGAGCAGTTCTTC	CASMRGVGYNEQFF
-	TRBJ2-1	TRBV27	once	TGTGCCAGCAGTTGGGCTTCCAGCTCCTACAATGAGCAGTTCTTC	CASSWASSSYNEQFF
TRBD2	TRBJ2-5	TRBV10-3	-	TGTGCCATCAGTTCTCTAGCGGGGGAGCAAGAGACCCAGTACTTC	CAISSLAGEQETQYF
-	TRBJ1-1	TRBV9	-	TGTGCCAGCAGCCCTGTGGGGGGCACTGAAGCTTTCTTT	CASSPVGGTEAFF
-	TRBJ2-5	TRBV12-3/TRBV12-4	-	TGTGCCAGCAGAGGTGGAGGGGTGGAGACCCAGTACTTC	CASRGGGVETQYF